One and the same sample provided the 4 T cell receptor beta chains below, sequenced in a study of T-cell reconstitution after alpha-beta-depleted transplantation in children. Unique molecular identifiers were incorporated when the TCRbeta library was constructed. One entry per CDR3 protein results from TCRdb running MiXCR on the PCR reads. This table holds 100,000 or so distinct CDR3 sequences, roughly 7.1% found once. This specimen consisted of PBMCs, obtained before TCRalphabeta/CD19-depleted stem cell transplant. The receptors come from a boy aged 2 to 10 with acute lymphoblastic leukemia, due to receive a stem cell transplant.

The J gene is TRBJ1-3, the V gene TRBV7-2, with TRBD1 matching over 7 bases. CDR1 and CDR2 from the germline V gene are SGHTA and FQGNSA. V gave up 0 bases and J gave up 8 bases; unmatched junction bases: 4. This CDR3 is 14 amino acids long. CDR3 nucleotide sequence: TGTGCCAGCAGCTTAGCGACAGGGAGCGACACCATATATTTT. Translated, it gives CASSLATGSDTIYF.

This clonotype was seen many times. V gene TRBV7-2 combines with J gene TRBJ1-1; D is unresolved. V was pared by 2 bases and J by 5 bases, with 3 bases between. Germline V lookup: CDR1 SGHTA, CDR2 FQGNSA. The CDR3 has 11 residues. The CDR3 sequence: CASSLRTEAFF. The CDR3 DNA is TGTGCCAGCAGCTTACGTACTGAAGCTTTCTTT.

The chain employs TRBV10-3 and TRBJ1-1, with a tentative D call TRBD1 (6 bases). The V and J ends lost 5 bases and 7 bases respectively, with 14 bases between them. Germline-derived CDR1 and CDR2 are ENHRY and SYGVKD. CDR3 length: 13 amino acids. CDR3 sequence (DNA): TGTGCCATCAGTCAAAATCAGGGGAATGAAGCTTTCTTT. This translates into CAISQNQGNEAFF.

The chain employs TRBV29-1 and TRBJ2-3; tentative D call: TRBD1 (6 bases). The V gene's germline CDR1 is SQVTM and CDR2 ANQGSEA. V shed 7 bases and J shed 3 bases, with 8 bases lying between them. The CDR3 totals 11 residues. CDR3 nucleotides: TGCAGCGGGGGGCGGACAGATACGCAGTATTTT. This sequence encodes CSGGRTDTQYF.